Detailed here is one T cell receptor beta chain. It has no known antigen specificity. The input lacks base qualities; no much larger clone sits a single base away. The data were taken from a study of cytomegalovirus exposure and HLA in healthy donors (dated by TCRdb to about 2017). As for the study more broadly: An earlier analysis of 550 to 700 of the donors reported 250 to 350 Gb of sequence data and 100 million to 140 million unique TCR beta sequences from 150 million to 200 million T cells. Rather than using new phenotypic data, the later analysis identified candidate immune exposures from TCR beta sequences and from how often those sequences occurred across donors. An early release covering roughly 600 HLA-typed donors comprised about 300 gigabases of sequencing data and approximately 85 million unique TCR sequences. To decide whether each TCR beta V gene segment behaved as functional or pseudogenic, an earlier analysis of over 500 of the donors relied on high-throughput TCR beta sequencing. Typing coverage varied by locus: about 620-640 donors for A, B, C, DRB1 and DQB1; 522 for DQA1; approximately 610 for DPA1; approximately 470 for DPB1. Among about 410 genotyped donors of the cohort, an average of roughly 230,000 unique TCR beta nucleotide sequences was sequenced per donor, of which 15% to 20% were non-productive. A later analysis re-analyzed previously published TCR beta repertoires from 660 or so donors and added high-resolution HLA genotyping to study TCR occurrence patterns. The study used immunosequencing to profile the T cell repertoires of approximately 630 subjects and linked those repertoires to cytomegalovirus serostatus. Among the roughly 400 genotyped donors, 81% belonged to the genetic ancestry cluster associated with self-reported Caucasian donors. HLA typing included class I and class II loci at four-digit resolution. All discovery cohort repertoires had been generated using a single sequencing platform. About five DR-DQ haplotypes were treated as single units for association and clustering because of strong linkage in the cohort. Genome-wide SNP genotypes for about 55% of the roughly 670 donors were used in a later genetic analysis, which treated that subset as a discovery cohort. To predict cytomegalovirus infection status, the study brought together high-throughput TCR immunosequencing, statistical association of individual TCRs with disease status, and machine learning. Along with the approximately 700-subject first cohort, a separate validation cohort of about 110 different subjects was used. Donor age, sex, ethnicity and CMV serostatus were compiled alongside the repertoire data. The aim of the study was to test whether cataloging public T cell receptors could identify signatures of past pathogen exposure.

To prepare the library, the immunoSEQ multiplex PCR assay was applied. The multiplex PCR relied on a mix of 60 forward primers for TCR Vbeta segments and 13 reverse primers for TCR Jbeta segments. Amplification of the CDR3 region of rearranged TCR beta genes was performed with a multiplex PCR assay on genomic DNA. Amplified TCR beta libraries were sequenced as 87-base-pair reads on the Illumina HiSeq System. The study's processing was this. In a later analysis, tens of millions of unique TCR beta chains were counted across the roughly 700 repertoires, and roughly 9.9 million of these chains were shared by at least two donors. Raw reads were error-corrected and collapsed into unique sequences with a nearest-neighbor algorithm that merged closely related sequences to remove PCR and sequencing errors. V, D and J gene segments were assigned by aligning CDR3 sequences to IMGT reference sequences. For a sequence to be retained, a match of at least six nucleotides to both a V gene segment and a J gene segment was required. A rearrangement was called productive if the CDR3 had no stop codons and remained in frame with V and J, and every other rearrangement was called non-productive. Following IMGT convention, CDR3 was defined as the stretch from the second conserved V-encoded cysteine up to the conserved J-encoded phenylalanine. The earlier analysis of about 610 of the donors excluded any sequence lacking an unambiguous match to a single V gene segment. An earlier analysis of some 500 of the donors classified V segments as functional when productive rearrangements were above 56.7% and as segregating when the standard deviation between donors was above 5%. To diagnose cytomegalovirus status from the catalog of TCR beta chain sequences, a statistical classification framework was built. In a later analysis, TCR nucleotide sequences were compared against IMGT/GENE-DB human TR gene sequences so that V and J genes could be assigned. In a later analysis, CDR3 sequences and most-parsimonious VDJ recombination scenarios were assigned using the TCRdist pipeline. In a later analysis, each TCR beta chain was defined by its CDR3 amino acid sequence together with its V-gene family, and reads without a unique V-gene family were excluded. As a way to deal with suspected cross-contamination and a sequencing artifact, a later analysis dropped under 600 nucleotide sequences that were highly shared and had low generation probability. A later analysis calculated a clonal expansion index for each public chain from normalized within-repertoire ranks of inferred template counts. In a later analysis, generation probabilities were computed with a VDJ recombination model fitted to out-of-frame rearrangements, and the resulting probabilities were checked against IGoR. In a later analysis, TCR-TCR, TCR-HLA and TCR-CMV co-occurrence was scored with hypergeometric tests, and a repertoire-size bias correction was applied to TCR pairs. False discovery rates were estimated in a later analysis by permuting HLA or CMV assignments 20 times. A later analysis grouped co-occurring TCRs with DBSCAN, adding TCRdist sequence similarity when clustering within HLA-allele-positive subsets. Repertoires with fewer than 30,000 or more than 120,000 public chains, plus five repertoires with anomalous nucleotide sharing, were excluded from co-occurrence clustering. This is the immuneACCESS table as TCRdb keeps it, with only in-frame sequences that have V and J called. A part of the clones is gone; compared with another copy, unresolved V genes explain less than half, and the rest is unexplained. The V and J calls and clone size come from that table; D and trimming were worked out from the DNA. A total of 100,000 to 120,000 clones appear in this sample, around 72% of them only once. About 5% of the sample rests with the top ten.

Overall study results and their limits: Across donors, most TCR sequences were observed very rarely, whereas some public TCRs were present in many individuals. The earlier analysis of almost 600 of the donors excluded 15 to 20 rarely observed V segments, including chromosome 9 orphons, because counts were too low. In a later analysis, TCR association rates were found to vary across HLA loci, with the most associated TCRs seen for DRB1 alleles and the fewest for HLA-C alleles. A cluster of highly shared sequence variants was judged likely to represent a technical artifact of the sequencing pipeline. The classifier was reported to diagnose cytomegalovirus status with high specificity and sensitivity in both the original and validation cohorts. Assigning TCR associations to individual alleles was difficult when HLA alleles, especially DR and DQ, strongly co-occurred. Roughly uniform sequencing depth across donors was assumed in presence/absence analyses, although this assumption may not hold. For the cohort, immune exposure information was limited to CMV serostatus. Only TCR beta chains were sequenced in this cohort, and the absence of alpha or paired-chain data limited detectable features. A later analysis reported that several top co-occurrence clusters appeared linked to parvovirus B19, influenza, CMV and Epstein-Barr virus. In a later genetic analysis, a missense DCLRE1C variant was associated with V-gene and J-gene trimming of TCR beta chains, and the association was replicated in an independent cohort. In a later analysis, most CMV-associated TCR beta chains were found to appear HLA-restricted, with HLA associations seemingly driven largely by CMV exposure. Linkage disequilibrium might explain the correlated functional status among segregating V segments, but an unknown experimental factor could not be ruled out. Because HLA typing was missing for some donors at each locus, association tests included only the typed subset. In the study, some 160 TCR beta chains were listed as associated with cytomegalovirus. According to the authors, the approach could potentially be generalized to other disease states and immunological phenotypes. Compared with equally common non-associated chains, HLA-associated TCR beta chains in a later analysis were more clonally expanded and had lower generation probabilities. In a later genetic analysis, fewer N-insertions in productive TCRs were reported among donors in an Asian-associated ancestry cluster than the approximately 710-donor mean. At a false discovery rate of 0.05, a later analysis linked under 20,000 TCR beta sequences to specific HLA alleles. A further reported finding was that TCR beta sequences accurately predicted the HLA-A and HLA-B alleles for most subjects in the first cohort. In an earlier analysis of 587 of the donors, most TCR beta V segments were observed in productive rearrangements about 90% or about 30% of the time, broadly matching IMGT annotations. Three of the identified cytomegalovirus-associated TCR beta chains were confirmed in vitro to be specific for cytomegalovirus antigens.

The cohort comprised fewer than 700 healthy bone marrow donors. All cohort members were sampled while nominally healthy, although unrecorded immune exposures were likely present. The donor was CMV seronegative and was included in the group of several hundred seronegative cohort members. Each donor provided a peripheral blood sample, and peripheral blood mononuclear cells were used for TCR beta sequencing. Genomic DNA was extracted from the blood cell samples with the Qiagen DNeasy Blood Extraction Kit. Material for sequencing was PBMCs. The sequence came from a male donor in good health and CMV-seronegative.

The CDR3 protein: CASSSGTTNTGELFF. In nucleotides, the sequence is TGTGCCAGCAGCTCCGGGACAACGAACACCGGGGAGCTGTTTTTT. The V and J segments used are TRBV6-5 and TRBJ2-2; the D segment could be TRBD1, given 6 matching bases. Cut back by 6 bases and 0 bases, the V and J ends lie 11 bases apart. CDR1 and CDR2, looked up from the germline V gene, are MNHEY and SVGAGI. Reading from cysteine to phenylalanine, the CDR3 counts 15 amino acids. The entry retains the CDR3 DNA only, 45 bases that are in frame from base 1.